The present T cell receptor (beta chain) was sequenced within a study of response to subunit inactivated influenza vaccine. TCRdb re-called the RT-PCR reads through MiXCR, storing one row per CDR3 protein. The sample shows 550,000 to 800,000 distinct CDR3 sequences, more than 11% of them seen only once. Study observations and caveats: Few additional T cells are recruited per seasonal influenza vaccination, authors suggested.

This CDR3 is 13 amino acids long. Germline CDR1 DFQATT, CDR2 SNEGSKA (reference sequence). Trimming pared 4 bases from V and 4 bases from J, leaving 10 bases between. This clonotype showed up just a few times. Its antigen is as yet unknown. The sequencing used PBMCs from blood, collected around 14 days before vaccination. The rearrangement joins TRBV20-1 to TRBJ2-2; D is perhaps TRBD2 (6 bases). The source is a man aged 50-59 years who received an inactivated influenza vaccine. The CDR3 loop reads CSANGGVTGELFF. Written as DNA, the CDR3 is TGCAGTGCTAACGGAGGGGTCACCGGGGAGCTGTTTTTT.